A single sample gave rise to the 27 T cell receptor beta chains below, sequenced in a study of blood T cell repertoires in COVID-19. Some clones are missing from TCRdb's copy, which holds only in-frame ones; the method was immunoSEQ multiplex PCR. The data hold roughly 130,000 clones, with approximately 82% observed a single time. The sequenced sample consisted of peripheral blood. The receptors shown here come from a man aged 40-50 years with active or convalescent COVID-19.

The chain couples TRBV19 to TRBJ2-2; 10 positions agree with TRBD2. Germline V lookup: CDR1 LNHDA, CDR2 SQIVND (reference sequence). CDR3 length equals 17 residues. V was clipped by 5 bases and J by 5 bases; unmatched bases: 11. CDR3 protein: CASSPASGGAFTGELFF. CDR3 sequence (DNA): TGTGCCAGTAGTCCAGCAAGCGGGGGGGCTTTTACCGGGGAGCTGTTTTTT.

This clone has at least ten counts. The chain carries TRBV9 and TRBJ2-1, with D possibly being TRBD1 (5 bases). Germline loops: CDR1 SGDLS, CDR2 YYNGEE. The CDR3 sequence is 14 residues long. Between the trimmed V and J ends, which lost 1 base and 7 bases, there was a span of 12 bases. The CDR3 protein is CASSVSPGNNEQFF. CDR3 DNA sequence: TGTGCCAGCAGCGTAAGCCCAGGGAATAATGAGCAGTTCTTC.

A few counts support this clone. The V gene is TRBV7-9, the J gene TRBJ1-5; 7 bases fit TRBD1. CDR1 SEHNR and CDR2 FQNEAQ come from the germline V gene (reference sequence). This CDR3 is 14 amino acids long. The V and J ends lost 4 bases and 1 base, in that order; junction bases with no gene match: 1. The CDR3 DNA reads as TGTGCCAGCAGCTCGGACAGGAGCAATCAGCCCCAGCATTTT. It specifies CASSSDRSNQPQHF. Together with reference TRBV7-9 and TRBJ1-5, the CDR3 gives the full variable domain: DTGVSQNPRHKITKRGQNVTFRCDPISEHNRLYWYRQTLGQGPEFLTYFQNEAQLEKSRLLSDRFSAERPKGSFSTLEIQRTEQGDSAMYLCASSSDRSNQPQHFGDGTRLSIL.

The J gene is TRBJ2-6, the V gene TRBV2; the D gene is possibly TRBD2 (6 bases). Per the germline V gene, CDR1 is SNHLY and CDR2 is FYNNEI. The length of the CDR3 is 14 residues. This CDR3 reads CAGGRRSEANVLTF. CDR3 nucleotides: TGTGCGGGGGGACGGAGGTCGGAGGCCAACGTCCTGACTTTC.

The CDR3 DNA is TGTGCCACCAGCAGAGATTGGCAGGCGGGGGGAGAGACCCAGTACTTC. This translates into CATSRDWQAGGETQYF. This rearrangement joins TRBV15 to TRBJ2-5, with 8 positions matching TRBD2. The CDR3 runs 16 residues. In germline, CDR1 is LNHNV, CDR2 YYDKDF (reference sequence). V gave up 0 bases and J gave up 4 bases; unmatched junction bases: 7.

This clone was seen just once. V is TRBV7-3 and J is TRBJ2-5, with 8 bases matching TRBD2. The junction had 7 bases not matched to a gene; V was cut back by 5 bases and J by 2 bases. This CDR3 is built from 15 residues. The germline V gene has CDR1 SGHTA and CDR2 FQGTGA. The DNA of the CDR3 is TGTGCCAGCAGCCTAGGAGCGGGGGTACAAGAGACCCAGTACTTC. Residues: CASSLGAGVQETQYF.

This sequence joins TRBV5-1 and TRBJ2-7; D not certain. Germline CDR1 reads SGHRS; CDR2 reads YFSETQ. V lost 0 bases, J lost 0 bases, and 7 bases lay in between. CDR3 length equals 14 residues. The CDR3 sequence is CASSLELLSYEQYF. CDR3 nucleotide sequence: TGCGCCAGCAGCTTGGAGTTACTCTCCTACGAGCAGTACTTC. The full variable domain, rest sourced from reference TRBV5-1 and TRBJ2-7, is KAGVTQTPRYLIKTRGQQVTLSCSPISGHRSVSWYQQTPGQGLQFLFEYFSETQRNKGNFPGRFSGRQFSNSRSEMNVSTLELGDSALYLCASSLELLSYEQYFGPGTRLTVT.

A few counts support this clone. The chain joins TRBV5-8 to TRBJ1-3; no firm D call. This CDR3 spans 15 amino acids. V gave up 2 bases and J gave up 0 bases, with 9 bases separating them. CDR1 SGHTS and CDR2 YDEGEE come from the germline V gene. CDR3 region: CASSLRRPSGNTIYF. The DNA for the CDR3 is TGTGCCAGCAGCTTACGCAGGCCCTCTGGAAACACCATATATTTT.

This clone occurred a few times. The chain couples TRBV5-4 to TRBJ2-7; 13 nucleotides align to TRBD2. The J segment lost 5 bases and the V segment lost 2 bases, leaving 7 bases of the junction unmatched. Germline lookup yields CDR1 SGHNT and CDR2 YYREEE (reference sequence). CDR3 length: 16 amino acids. This chain's CDR3 is CASSLLGLAGVHEQYF. DNA for the CDR3: TGTGCCAGCAGCTTATTAGGACTAGCGGGAGTCCACGAGCAGTACTTC.

The chain is built from TRBV10-2 and TRBJ2-5; D gene ambiguous. The CDR3 length is 15 residues. Germline V lookup: CDR1 WSHSY, CDR2 SAAADI. V gave up 0 bases and J gave up 2 bases, with 10 bases separating them. CDR3 coding DNA: TGCGCCAGCAGTGAGTCGGCGATGCGGCAAGAGACCCAGTACTTC. Protein product: CASSESAMRQETQYF.

The rearrangement joins TRBV27 to TRBJ1-2; D may be TRBD1 (5 bases). V lost 5 bases and J 5 bases, leaving 9 bases between the germline ends. This CDR3 has 12 amino acids. CDR1 is MNHEY and CDR2 is SMNVEV in the germline V gene (reference sequence). The CDR3 spells CASSNPGYGYTF. CDR3 sequence (DNA): TGTGCCAGCAGTAACCCAGGGTATGGCTACACCTTC.

V gene TRBV4-2 combines with J gene TRBJ1-1, with TRBD1 identical over 10 bases. This CDR3 is 15 amino acids long. Germline V CDR1 and CDR2: LGHNA, YNFKEQ. Unmatched junction bases numbered 4, after V lost 2 bases and J lost 4 bases. Written as DNA, the CDR3 is TGTGCCAGCAGCCAAAAGGACAGGGGGGGCACTGAAGCTTTCTTT. Its protein product is CASSQKDRGGTEAFF.

The chain carries TRBV19 and TRBJ1-1; D uncertain. Trimming took off 6 bases at V and 1 base at J, with 12 bases between the two ends. This CDR3 is built from 14 residues. CDR1 and CDR2 from the germline V gene are LNHDA and SQIVND (reference sequence). The CDR3 sequence: CASRPAARNTEAFF. DNA of the CDR3: TGTGCCAGTAGGCCAGCGGCAAGGAACACTGAAGCTTTCTTT.

The chain couples TRBV7-3 to TRBJ2-2, with 9 bases that match TRBD1. The germline V gene has CDR1 SGHTA and CDR2 FQGTGA. Trimming removed 4 bases from V and 7 bases from J; junction bases left unmatched: 4. CDR3 length: 14 amino acids. The CDR3 is CASSSGQGGGELFF. The CDR3 DNA sequence: TGTGCCAGCAGCTCGGGACAGGGCGGCGGGGAGCTGTTTTTT.

The V call is TRBV5-1, the J call TRBJ2-2; tentative D call: TRBD2 (6 bases). The germline gives CDR1 SGHRS, CDR2 YFSETQ. With 3 bases removed from V and 0 bases from J, the gap between germline ends came to 12 bases. The CDR3 is made up of 16 amino acids. Here the CDR3 reads CASSSSGGTNTGELFF. The CDR3 nucleotides read TGCGCCAGCAGCTCCAGTGGGGGGACGAACACCGGGGAGCTGTTTTTT.

This chain connects TRBV19 to TRBJ1-3, with D tentatively TRBD1 (5 bases). The CDR3 covers 16 residues. Looked up from germline, CDR1 is LNHDA and CDR2 is SQIVND (reference sequence). Trimming took 6 bases from V and 0 from J, leaving 15 bases between them. The CDR3 loop reads CASRRGGTSSGNTIYF. CDR3 DNA sequence: TGTGCCAGTAGGCGGGGCGGAACCTCCTCTGGAAACACCATATATTTT.

The V gene is TRBV19, the J gene TRBJ2-7; a possible D gene is TRBD2 (5 bases). Per germline, CDR1 LNHDA and CDR2 SQIVND (reference sequence). The CDR3 is made up of 13 amino acids. The V end lost 5 bases, the J end lost 7 bases, and 15 bases lay between the germline ends. The CDR3 bases are TGTGCCAGTAGTCCGACTATCCCCTTGGAGCAGTACTTC. This sequence encodes CASSPTIPLEQYF.

This clone has just one count. This rearrangement joins TRBV10-3 to TRBJ2-7, with TRBD1 matching 8 bases. V shed 2 bases and J 6 bases; nucleotides not matched to a gene: 6. This CDR3 has 14 residues. CDR1 ENHRY and CDR2 SYGVKD come from the germline V gene. CDR3 protein: CAISEGRGRVEQYF. CDR3 nucleotide sequence: TGTGCCATCAGTGAGGGCAGGGGGCGGGTCGAGCAGTACTTC.

The chain is built from TRBV9 and TRBJ2-1; 11 bases agree with TRBD1. CDR3 length equals 14 residues. V was pared by 4 bases and J by 9 bases, with 6 bases of the junction left unmatched. Per germline, CDR1 SGDLS and CDR2 YYNGEE. In nucleotides, the CDR3 is TGTGCCAGCAGCCTGCGGACAGGGGGCGGTGAGCAGTTCTTC. Protein product: CASSLRTGGGEQFF.

This clone occurred a few times. The rearrangement uses TRBV6-5 and TRBJ2-7, with D maybe TRBD1 (5 bases). The CDR3 consists of 13 residues. V lost 4 bases and J 1 base, leaving 8 bases between the germline ends. Looked up from germline, CDR1 is MNHEY and CDR2 is SVGAGI. CDR3 sequence reads: CASSWTSSYEQYF. CDR3 coding DNA: TGTGCCAGCAGTTGGACATCTTCCTACGAGCAGTACTTC.

This chain connects TRBV7-3 to TRBJ2-5; the match to TRBD2 covers 7 bases. Germline values: CDR1 SGHTA, CDR2 FQGTGA. The CDR3 is made up of 15 amino acids. The ends lost 5 bases at V and 1 base at J; junction bases unmatched: 7. The CDR3 DNA follows: TGTGCCAGCAGCCCTGGGAGGGGAATCCAAGAGACCCAGTACTTC. This gives the protein CASSPGRGIQETQYF.

The chain has TRBV6-5 and TRBJ2-2, with D maybe TRBD1 (6 bases). Germline lookup yields CDR1 MNHEY and CDR2 SVGAGI. V dropped 6 bases and J dropped 2 bases, with 10 bases sitting between them. The CDR3 has 14 residues. CDR3 DNA sequence: TGTGCCAGCAGATGGGGACAAAACACCGGGGAGCTGTTTTTT. It encodes CASRWGQNTGELFF.

The V call is TRBV6-5, the J call TRBJ2-7; D remains unclear. V lost 0 bases, J lost 0 bases, and 9 bases lay in between. The CDR3 runs to 15 residues. Per the germline V gene, CDR1 is MNHEY and CDR2 is SVGAGI. CDR3 protein: CASSYSRGHSYEQYF. CDR3 sequence (DNA): TGTGCCAGCAGTTACTCGAGAGGCCACTCCTACGAGCAGTACTTC.

CDR3 DNA sequence: TGTGCCAGTACCTCCTCCGGGGACAGGGGGCAGCGTGACAATCAGCCCCAGCATTTT. Translated: CASTSSGDRGQRDNQPQHF. The rearrangement uses TRBV19 and TRBJ1-5; 12 bases match TRBD1. The junction had 16 bases not matched to a gene; V was cut back by 7 bases and J by 3 bases. The CDR3 loop spans 19 amino acids. CDR1 is LNHDA and CDR2 is SQIVND in the germline V gene (reference sequence).

This clone was found a few times. The same CDR3 can be traced to other DNA sequences in this sample. The rearrangement links TRBV12-3 or TRBV12-4 to TRBJ1-2; TRBD1 matches at 7 bases. The CDR3 is 12 residues long. The V and J ends lost 6 bases and 4 bases, in that order; junction bases with no gene match: 2. The CDR3 region is CASSRDSYGYTF. CDR3 in DNA: TGTGCCAGCAGCCGGGACAGCTATGGCTACACCTTC.

The V call is TRBV2, the J call TRBJ1-5, with 9 bases identical to TRBD1. Germline V lookup: CDR1 SNHLY, CDR2 FYNNEI. CDR3 length: 13 residues. J gave up 6 bases and V 6 bases, and 3 bases lay outside the gene matches. The CDR3 region has the DNA TGTGCCAGCAGCGGACAGGGGAGTCAGCCCCAGCATTTT. Protein: CASSGQGSQPQHF.

As DNA, the CDR3 is TGCGCCAGCAGCCCTCGGACAGGGATTAACTATGGCTACACCTTC. The encoded protein is CASSPRTGINYGYTF. The V gene is TRBV5-1, the J gene TRBJ1-2; 8 bases line up with TRBD1. V trimming: 4 bases; J trimming: 1 base; junction bases outside the gene matches: 6. Per the germline V gene, CDR1 is SGHRS and CDR2 is YFSETQ. The CDR3 totals 15 residues. The variable domain in full, with the rest retrieved from reference TRBV5-1 and TRBJ1-2, is KAGVTQTPRYLIKTRGQQVTLSCSPISGHRSVSWYQQTPGQGLQFLFEYFSETQRNKGNFPGRFSGRQFSNSRSEMNVSTLELGDSALYLCASSPRTGINYGYTFGSGTRLTVV.